The source of this TCR beta chain is a study of cytomegalovirus exposure and HLA in healthy donors. Study results and limitations: A missense variant in DCLRE1C was later tied to TCR beta V- and J-gene trimming. Most TCR sequences proved rare, with some public TCRs found in many donors. Judged likely to be a sequencing artifact was a cluster of highly shared sequence variants.

Healthy donors of bone marrow made up the group. With respect to this clone: Its antigen is still unknown.

PCR used 60 Vbeta primers and 13 Jbeta primers. The protocol was immunoSEQ multiplex PCR, while the TCRdb copy is restricted to in-frame clones and leaves out a portion. Of 90,000 to 120,000 clones listed, 77% are singletons. Germline-derived CDR1 and CDR2 are SGHNT and YYREEE (reference sequence). The CDR3 consists of 17 residues. The V end was cut by 0 bases, the J end by 0 bases, with 13 bases between. The TCR sequence derives from a male donor in good health and CMV-seronegative. The sequencing sample was made of PBMCs. V gene TRBV5-4 combines with J gene TRBJ2-4; D perhaps matches TRBD1 (5 bases). The CDR3 DNA sequence: TGTGCCAGCAGCTTGGCCTCCGGACAACTAGCCAAAAACATTCAGTACTTC. Its translation: CASSLASGQLAKNIQYF. Full variable domain (remainder filled in from reference TRBV5-4 and TRBJ2-4): ETGVTQSPTHLIKTRGQQVTLRCSSQSGHNTVSWYQQALGQGPQFIFQYYREEENGRGNFPPRFSGLQFPNYSSELNVNALELDDSALYLCASSLASGQLAKNIQYFGAGTRLSVL.